This paragraph reports one TCR beta chain. Antigen specificity is unknown. CDR3 length equals 16 residues. Germline V gene sequence: CDR1 SGHNT, CDR2 YYREEE (reference sequence). J lost 9 bases, V lost 4 bases, and 12 bases had no gene match. These data originate in a study of cytomegalovirus exposure and HLA in healthy donors. Findings and caveats of the study: CMV serostatus stood as the only immune exposure information on hand. Accurate prediction of most subjects' HLA-A and HLA-B alleles from TCR beta sequences was reported. Using a false discovery rate of 0.05, a later analysis showed that about 16,000 TCR beta sequences were associated with HLA alleles.

60 Vbeta and 13 Jbeta primers were used in PCR. Only in-frame clones appear in the TCRdb table, and some are missing; sequencing was by immunoSEQ multiplex PCR. This table holds around 39,000 clones. At the time of sampling, donors were nominally healthy, though unrecorded immune exposures were likely. The sequence derives from a male donor in good health and CMV-seronegative. Sequencing was carried out using PBMCs. The rearrangement joins TRBV5-4 to TRBJ1-6; 8 nucleotides agree with TRBD1. DNA for the CDR3: TGTGCCAGCAGCCGACCCGCCGGGACAGGCGTTTCACCCCTCCACTTT. It is translated as CASSRPAGTGVSPLHF.